The rows below give T cell receptor beta chains drawn from one sample of a study of shared clonotypes between healthy human individuals. Generated by immunoSEQ multiplex PCR, the TCRdb table keeps only in-frame clones and is missing some. The sample carries a few hundred thousand clones, around three quarters recorded once. Sequenced input: PBMCs. Receptors were obtained from a woman between 40 and 50 years old in good health. Some clones in this sample may be carry-over from other donors' samples. Both conserved end residues are part of each CDR3. Each record gives: J gene, clone size, V gene, D gene, CDR3 protein, CDR3 DNA. D genes are given only for firm matches. Some rows have no size entry. The others give once, few or many, or a class for an expanded clone.

TRBJ2-7	.	TRBV5-1	.	CANKTYEQYF	TGCGCCAACAAAACCTACGAGCAGTACTTC
TRBJ2-7	.	TRBV6-5	TRBD1	CASSRQGSNEQYF	TGTGCCAGCAGTCGACAGGGGAGCAACGAGCAGTACTTC
TRBJ1-2	few	TRBV28	TRBD1	CASSPAGQGHYGYTF	TGTGCCAGCAGTCCCGCGGGACAGGGACACTATGGCTACACCTTC
TRBJ1-1	.	TRBV30	.	CAPPVVGPMNTEAFF	TGTGCCCCCCCCGTGGTGGGACCCATGAACACTGAAGCTTTCTTT
TRBJ2-2	.	TRBV2	.	CASSVVGELFF	TGTGCCAGCAGTGTAGTCGGGGAGCTGTTTTTT
TRBJ2-2	few	TRBV27	.	CASSRRRGDSTNTGELFF	TGTGCCAGCAGCCGAAGACGAGGAGACAGTACGAACACCGGGGAGCTGTTTTTT
TRBJ2-1	.	TRBV7-9	TRBD1	CASGQGSYNEQFF	TGTGCCAGCGGACAGGGCTCCTACAATGAGCAGTTCTTC
TRBJ2-3	.	TRBV4-1	TRBD2	CASSPTSGLVADTQYF	TGCGCCAGCAGCCCGACTAGCGGTCTAGTGGCAGATACGCAGTATTTT
TRBJ1-5	.	TRBV2	.	CASTPGAQPQHF	TGTGCCAGCACTCCGGGGGCACAGCCCCAGCATTTT
TRBJ1-5	.	TRBV2	.	CASSLDSGSNQPQHF	TGTGCCAGCAGTCTGGACAGTGGGAGCAATCAGCCCCAGCATTTT